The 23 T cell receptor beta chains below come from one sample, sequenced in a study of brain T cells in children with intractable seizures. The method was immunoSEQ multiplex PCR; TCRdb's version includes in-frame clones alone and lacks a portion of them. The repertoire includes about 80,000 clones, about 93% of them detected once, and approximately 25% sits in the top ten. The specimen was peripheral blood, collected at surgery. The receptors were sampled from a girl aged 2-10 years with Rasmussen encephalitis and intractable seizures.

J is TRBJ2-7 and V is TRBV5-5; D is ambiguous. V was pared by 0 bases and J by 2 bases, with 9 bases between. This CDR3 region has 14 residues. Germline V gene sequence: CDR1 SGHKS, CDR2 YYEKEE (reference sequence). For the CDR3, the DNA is TGTGCCAGCAGCTTGGGACCGAACCCCTACGAGCAGTACTTC. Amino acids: CASSLGPNPYEQYF.

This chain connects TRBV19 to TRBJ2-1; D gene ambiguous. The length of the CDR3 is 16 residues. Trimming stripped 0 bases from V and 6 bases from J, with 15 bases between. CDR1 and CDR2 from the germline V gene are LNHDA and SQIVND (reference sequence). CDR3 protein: CASSIEATRAFNEQFF. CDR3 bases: TGTGCCAGTAGTATAGAGGCCACAAGAGCCTTCAATGAGCAGTTCTTC.

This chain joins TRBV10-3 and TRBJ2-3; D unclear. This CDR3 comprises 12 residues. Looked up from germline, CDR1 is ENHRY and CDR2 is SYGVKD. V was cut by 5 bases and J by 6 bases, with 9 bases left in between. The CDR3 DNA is TGTGCCATCAGTCAGGACGGCGATACGCAGTATTTT. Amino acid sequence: CAISQDGDTQYF.

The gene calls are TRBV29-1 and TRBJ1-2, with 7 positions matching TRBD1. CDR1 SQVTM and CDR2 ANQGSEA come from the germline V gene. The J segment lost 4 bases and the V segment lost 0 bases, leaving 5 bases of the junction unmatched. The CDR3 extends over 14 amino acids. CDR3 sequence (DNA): TGCAGCGTTGAAGATGGGGACAGAATCTATGGCTACACCTTC. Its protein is CSVEDGDRIYGYTF.

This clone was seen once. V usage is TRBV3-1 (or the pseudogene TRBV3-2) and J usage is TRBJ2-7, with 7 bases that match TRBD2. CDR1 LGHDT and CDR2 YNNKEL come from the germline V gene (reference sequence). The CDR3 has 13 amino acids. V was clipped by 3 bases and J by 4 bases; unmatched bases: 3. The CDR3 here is CASSHAGGYEQYF. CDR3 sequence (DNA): TGTGCCAGCAGCCACGCCGGGGGGTACGAGCAGTACTTC.

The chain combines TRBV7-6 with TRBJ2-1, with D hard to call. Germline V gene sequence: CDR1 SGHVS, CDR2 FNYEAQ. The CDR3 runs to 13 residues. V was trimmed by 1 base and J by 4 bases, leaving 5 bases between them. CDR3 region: CASSLDWYNEQFF. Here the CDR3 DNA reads TGTGCCAGCAGCTTAGATTGGTACAATGAGCAGTTCTTC.

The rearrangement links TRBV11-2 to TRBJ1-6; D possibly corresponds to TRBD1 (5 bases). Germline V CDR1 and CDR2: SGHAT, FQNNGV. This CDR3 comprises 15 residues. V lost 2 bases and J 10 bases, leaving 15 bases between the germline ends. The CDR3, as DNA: TGTGCCAGCAGCTTAAGTGGCGGGGGAGGATCACCCCTCCACTTT. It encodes CASSLSGGGGSPLHF.

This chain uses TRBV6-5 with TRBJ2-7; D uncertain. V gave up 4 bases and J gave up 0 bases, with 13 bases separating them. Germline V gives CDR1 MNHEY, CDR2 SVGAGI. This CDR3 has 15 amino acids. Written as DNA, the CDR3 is TGTGCCAGCAGTTCCCCCCGCAGCTCCTCCTACGAGCAGTACTTC. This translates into CASSSPRSSSYEQYF.

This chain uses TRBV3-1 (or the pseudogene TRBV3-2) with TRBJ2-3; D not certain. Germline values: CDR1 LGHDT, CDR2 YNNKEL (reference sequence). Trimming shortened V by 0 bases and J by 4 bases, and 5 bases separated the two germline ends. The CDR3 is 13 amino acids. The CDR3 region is CASSQDGPDTQYF. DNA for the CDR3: TGTGCCAGCAGCCAAGATGGACCAGATACGCAGTATTTT.

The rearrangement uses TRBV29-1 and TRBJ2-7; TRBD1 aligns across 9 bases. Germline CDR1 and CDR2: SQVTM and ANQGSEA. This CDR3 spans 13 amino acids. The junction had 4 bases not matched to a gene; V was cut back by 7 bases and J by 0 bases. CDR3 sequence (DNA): TGCAGCGCCGGACAGGGGAGCTCCTACGAGCAGTACTTC. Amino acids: CSAGQGSSYEQYF.

The DNA for the CDR3 is TGTGCCAGCAGGGAATCCGGGACTAACCTACAAGAGACCCAGTACTTC. This gives the protein CASRESGTNLQETQYF. V is TRBV2 and J is TRBJ2-5; 7 bases agree with TRBD2. The junction had 12 bases not matched to a gene; V was cut back by 6 bases and J by 2 bases. CDR3 length: 16 amino acids. Germline lookup yields CDR1 SNHLY and CDR2 FYNNEI.

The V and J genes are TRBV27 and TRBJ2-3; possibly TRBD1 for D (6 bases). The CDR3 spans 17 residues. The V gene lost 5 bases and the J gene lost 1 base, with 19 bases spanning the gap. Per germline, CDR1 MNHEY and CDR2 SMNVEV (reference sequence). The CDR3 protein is CASSGFDTGLRTDTQYF. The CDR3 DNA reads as TGTGCCAGCAGTGGCTTTGATACAGGGTTGCGCACAGATACGCAGTATTTT.

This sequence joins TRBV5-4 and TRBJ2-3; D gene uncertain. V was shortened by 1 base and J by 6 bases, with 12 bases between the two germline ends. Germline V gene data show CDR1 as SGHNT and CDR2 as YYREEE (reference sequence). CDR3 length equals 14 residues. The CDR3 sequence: CASSLSQREDTQYF. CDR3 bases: TGTGCCAGCAGCTTGTCCCAGAGAGAGGATACGCAGTATTTT.

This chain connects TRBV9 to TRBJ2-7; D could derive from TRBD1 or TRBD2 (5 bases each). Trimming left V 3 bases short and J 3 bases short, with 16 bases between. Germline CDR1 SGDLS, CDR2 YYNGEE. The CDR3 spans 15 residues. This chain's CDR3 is CASSGPTGTHYEQYF. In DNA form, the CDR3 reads TGTGCCAGCAGCGGACCTACCGGGACCCACTACGAGCAGTACTTC.

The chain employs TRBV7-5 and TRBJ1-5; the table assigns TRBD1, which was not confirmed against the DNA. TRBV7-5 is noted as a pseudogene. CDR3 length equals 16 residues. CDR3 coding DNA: TGTGTCAGAAGCTTAGAGGGACACAGAAGGAATCAGCCCCAGCATTTT. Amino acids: CVRSLEGHRRNQPQHF.

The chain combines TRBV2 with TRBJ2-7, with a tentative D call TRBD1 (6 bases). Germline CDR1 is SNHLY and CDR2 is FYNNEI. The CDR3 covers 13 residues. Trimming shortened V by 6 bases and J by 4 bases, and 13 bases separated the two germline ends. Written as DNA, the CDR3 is TGTGCCAGCAGGGCCGGGACAAGTTACGAGCAGTACTTC. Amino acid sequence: CASRAGTSYEQYF.

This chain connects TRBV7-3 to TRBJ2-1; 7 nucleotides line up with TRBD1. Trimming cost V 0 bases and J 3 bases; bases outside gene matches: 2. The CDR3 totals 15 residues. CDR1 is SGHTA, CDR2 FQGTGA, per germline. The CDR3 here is CASSLTGQFYNEQFF. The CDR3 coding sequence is TGTGCCAGCAGCTTAACGGGACAGTTCTACAATGAGCAGTTCTTC.

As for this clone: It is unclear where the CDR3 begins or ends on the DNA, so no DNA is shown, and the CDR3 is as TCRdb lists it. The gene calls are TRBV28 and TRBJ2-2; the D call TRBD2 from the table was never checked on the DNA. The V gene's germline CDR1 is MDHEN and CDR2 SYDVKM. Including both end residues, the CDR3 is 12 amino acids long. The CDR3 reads CASSFGAGELFF.

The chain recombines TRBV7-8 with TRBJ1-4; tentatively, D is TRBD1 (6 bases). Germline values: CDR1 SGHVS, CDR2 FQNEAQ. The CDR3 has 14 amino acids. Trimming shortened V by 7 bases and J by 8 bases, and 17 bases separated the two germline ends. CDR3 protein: CASTPGHGQEKLFF. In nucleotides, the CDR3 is TGTGCCAGCACCCCGGGACACGGGCAGGAAAAACTGTTTTTT.

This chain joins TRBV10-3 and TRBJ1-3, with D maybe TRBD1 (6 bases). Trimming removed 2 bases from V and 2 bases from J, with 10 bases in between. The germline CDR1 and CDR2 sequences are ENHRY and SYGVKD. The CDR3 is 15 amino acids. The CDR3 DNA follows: TGTGCCATCAGTGAGGTTGGGGGGCCTGGAAACACCATATATTTT. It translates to CAISEVGGPGNTIYF.

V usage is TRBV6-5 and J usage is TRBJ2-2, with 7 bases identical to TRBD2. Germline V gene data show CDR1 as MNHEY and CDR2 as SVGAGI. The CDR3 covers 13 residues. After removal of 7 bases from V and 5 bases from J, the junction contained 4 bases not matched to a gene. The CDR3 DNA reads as TGTGCCAGCAAAGATAGCGGGACCGGGGAGCTGTTTTTT. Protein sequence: CASKDSGTGELFF.

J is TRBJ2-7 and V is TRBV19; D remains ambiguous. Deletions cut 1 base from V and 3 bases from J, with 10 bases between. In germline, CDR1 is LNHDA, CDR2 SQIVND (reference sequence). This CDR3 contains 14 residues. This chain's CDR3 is CASSIAGNYYEQYF. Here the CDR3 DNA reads TGTGCCAGTAGTATAGCTGGGAATTACTACGAGCAGTACTTC.

The CDR3, as DNA: TGCAGCGTTCTAACAGATTCCTACGAGCAGTACTTC. Translating it yields CSVLTDSYEQYF. The rearrangement uses TRBV29-1 and TRBJ2-7; D gene uncertain. Germline V gene sequence: CDR1 SQVTM, CDR2 ANQGSEA. V was pared by 5 bases and J by 1 base, with 9 bases between. The length of the CDR3 is 12 residues.